This T cell receptor (beta chain) is from a study of Graves' ophthalmopathy and Graves' hyperthyroidism (dated by TCRdb to between 2017 and 2018). Regarding the study in general: A patient counted as having stable hyperthyroidism if there was no progression to ophthalmopathy within 18 months of follow-up. In total, under 150 blood samples were TCR-sequenced: approximately 40 ophthalmopathy, under 80 hyperthyroidism and about 17 hyperthyroidism-to-ophthalmopathy patients. To explore V-J signatures that separate ophthalmopathy from hyperthyroidism, a discovery set of about a hundred patients was enrolled, consisting of about 45 with ophthalmopathy and approximately 57 with stable hyperthyroidism. Once sampling was done, hyperthyroidism patients were given methimazole at a starting dose of 30 mg daily, while ophthalmopathy patients were given high-dose intravenous methylprednisolone. The independent validation cohort included 18 to 20 hyperthyroidism patients plus 17 patients who later progressed from hyperthyroidism to ophthalmopathy. In more than five hyperthyroidism patients, the T-cell repertoires found in thyroid tissue were compared with those found in blood. The study used signatures of the TCR beta repertoire to tell Graves' ophthalmopathy apart from Graves' hyperthyroidism and to predict which patients would progress to ophthalmopathy.

For repertoire sequencing, TCR beta CDR3 regions were amplified from RNA transcripts. The first round of RT-PCR was done with HTBI primers and the Qiagen OneStep RT-PCR kit, and was followed by a second round of multiplex PCR, then size selection and purification. Libraries were sequenced on an Illumina HiSeq2000 using paired-end 100 bp reads. In the paper's pipeline: SOAPnuke was used to process the reads, throwing out any read that had adapters, had uncalled bases, had a mean Phred below 15, or lacked an exact constant-primer or identifier match. COPE v1.2.5 was used to merge the high-quality paired reads. Clonotypes were defined as unique nucleotide sequences and were aligned to IMGT TRB V, D and J references using MiTCR v1.1. The analysis was limited to V-J combinations with a frequency above 0.0001, which together covered about 99% of repertoires. A TCR clonal expansion and chaos score per V-J combination was defined as the ratio of F50 clonal expansion to chaos observed in the TCRdist matrix. Welch's t-statistics and random forest were used to reduce features to about 14 V-J combinations, which were fed into a naive Bayes classifier. Thyroid-blood repertoire similarity was quantified with the Morisita-Horn index. TCRdb reprocessed the public reads (quality trimming at Q25 with fastp, clone calling with MiXCR) and kept in-frame beta chains. Each entry is one CDR3 protein sequence, shown with its most common DNA and genes. TCRdb, rather than the study authors, made the V and J calls. The sample table lists around 1.1 million distinct CDR3 sequences, about 36% of them with a count of one. Clones ranked in the top ten supply roughly 10% of the sample.

V gives up 10 bases and J gives up 2 bases, and the segment between their germline ends measures 21 bases. The CDR3 contains 15 residues, cysteine and phenylalanine counted. Only CDR3 DNA remains: 45 bases, in frame from the first base. The germline V gene sets CDR1 to ENHRY and CDR2 to SYGVKD. Remarks on this clonotype: Its target antigen remains unknown. Base qualities are not recorded, but no much larger clone differs from it by a single base.

Hyperthyroidism patients were newly diagnosed, with disease duration under 2 months, and aged 18 to 65 years. Patients with other autoimmune diseases, uncontrolled infections, pregnancy or lactation were excluded. Clinical symptoms, serum thyroxine, TRAb, thyroid ultrasound and orbital computed tomography formed the basis of the diagnosis. Trizol reagent was used to extract the total RNA, and its quality was then checked on an Agilent 2100 Bioanalyzer. What the study reported, not specific to this receptor: In cross-validation, the 13-signature model distinguished ophthalmopathy from stable hyperthyroidism with around 90% sensitivity and about 81% specificity, while in the test set the corresponding values were about 79% and 69%. In validation, the model predicted ophthalmopathy progression with about 70% sensitivity and roughly 72% specificity; roughly eleven predicted patients were CT-confirmed with GO in a median of approximately six months. Most expanded thyroid clonotypes with frequency above 0.001 were also detected in blood, suggesting blood repertoires may reflect the thyroid immune response. No statistical method was used to set the sample size in advance, and the investigators knew which group each participant was assigned to.

This receptor was identified in an adult man with Graves' hyperthyroidism. The sequenced sample consisted of peripheral blood or thyroid tissue (not recorded which). The V and J segments used are TRBV10-3 and TRBJ2-7; the D gene is possibly TRBD2, with 6 bases matching. The CDR3 loop reads CASKVSSREPYEQYF. The nucleotide sequence is TGTGCCAGCAAAGTGTCGTCTCGGGAGCCCTACGAGCAGTACTTC.